The T cell receptor (beta chain) described here comes from a study of T cell responses to AZD1222 COVID-19 vaccine. Whole-study context: Some second doses came at about 4 weeks and others at about 12 weeks; these were pooled. Whole-study results and caveats: Donors were largely white British and mainly female; clonal diversity was possibly underestimated. The breadth and depth of Spike-specific TCRs increased once two AZD1222 doses had been given.

Assay used: immunoSEQ multiplex PCR; TCRdb lists only in-frame clones, some missing. The table records some 130,000 clones, 70% to 90% of them present only once. V shed 1 base, J shed 5 bases, and the junction held 5 bases outside the gene matches. Per germline, CDR1 SGHNT and CDR2 YYREEE (reference sequence). This CDR3 region has 14 residues. A single count supports this clone. Its antigen remains unknown. V and J are TRBV5-4 and TRBJ2-5, with TRBD1 identical over 7 bases. This TCR derives from an adult in good health. Sequenced here: peripheral blood, sampled on day 0 of AZD1222 vaccination. In DNA form, the CDR3 reads TGTGCCAGCAGCTTGAGAGGGGGCGGGGAGACCCAGTACTTC. As protein: CASSLRGGGETQYF.